The present TCR beta chain was sequenced within a study of T cell responses to AZD1222 COVID-19 vaccine. Notes on the study in general: The number of AZD1222 recipients seropositive at baseline was only five to seven. There were vaccine-associated CD4 TCRs across spike, dominant at 160-218 and 743-854. White British people made up most donors, females outnumbered males, and clonal diversity was possibly underestimated. Vaccination with two AZD1222 doses was followed by a rise in Spike-specific TCR breadth and depth.

The CDR3 runs to 16 residues. From germline, CDR1 is SGHTA and CDR2 FQGNSA. Trimming took off 1 base at V and 0 bases at J, with 13 bases between the two ends. The repertoire was sequenced with immunoSEQ multiplex PCR; TCRdb's copy has only in-frame clones and lacks some. The table records 140,000 or so clones, 85% to 95% of them present only once. Details on this clone: Its antigen is not known.

The V and J genes are TRBV7-2 and TRBJ2-7; no definite D call. Sequenced here: peripheral blood, sampled after recovery from COVID-19. This TCR was sampled from an adult who had recovered from COVID-19. The CDR3 reads CASSLGRGDSSYEQYF. CDR3 DNA: TGTGCCAGCAGCTTAGGCCGTGGGGATAGCTCCTACGAGCAGTACTTC.